This T cell receptor beta chain was documented in a study of blood T cells in healthy people across ages. Broader study findings: There were more naive CD4+ cells and higher diversity in long-lived donors than in aged donors.

This clonotype was counted between two and nine times. Its antigen remains unknown. Through a sample-barcoded 5' primer and a J-beta primer mix, a second PCR was run for roughly 6 to 12 cycles. TCRdb re-called the 5' RACE reads through MiXCR, storing one row per CDR3 protein. The sample gives around 820,000 distinct CDR3 sequences, roughly 25% of which show up once; more than 3% is in the top ten. Germline-derived CDR1 and CDR2 are LNHNV and YYDKDF (reference sequence). The CDR3 extends over 14 amino acids. This same sample was also taken into another study, of T cells of mothers and their children.

The chain employs TRBV15 and TRBJ2-5; D not resolved. The J call may not be correct, given that the DNA end is closer to TRBJ2-7. Input material: blood. The TCR originated in a boy aged 5-17 years in good health. The CDR3 here is CATSRGSRRDEQYF. The CDR3 coding sequence is TGTGCCACCAGCAGAGGAAGTAGGAGAGACGAGCAGTACTTC.